This TCR beta chain is from a study of T cell responses to AZD1222 COVID-19 vaccine. Study findings and constraints: The study found Spike-specific TCR breadth and depth rose after two AZD1222 doses. Only after the peak T cell response were repertoires sampled. Regions left unmutated in variants are reportedly the target of nearly half of spike-specific TCRs.

This clone has just one count. Antigen specificity is unknown. Trimming removed 1 base from V and 2 bases from J, with 11 bases in between. The V gene's germline CDR1 is MNHNS and CDR2 SASEGT. This CDR3 has 15 amino acids. The protocol was immunoSEQ multiplex PCR, while the TCRdb copy is restricted to in-frame clones and leaves out a portion. The sample records 120,000 or so clones, about 90% being singletons. The starting material was peripheral blood, obtained on day 0 of AZD1222 vaccination. The chain joins TRBV6-1 to TRBJ1-2; D gene uncertain. The receptor was isolated from an adult in good health. The CDR3 loop reads CASSEDPAGNYGYTF. In nucleotides, the CDR3 is TGTGCCAGCAGTGAAGATCCAGCGGGCAACTATGGCTACACCTTC.